The present T cell receptor (beta chain) was sequenced within a study of CD8 T cells in ankylosing spondylitis. Findings of the study overall: Ankylosing spondylitis blood seemed to carry a telltale TCR beta motif made of several highly homologous variants. Disease-linked clones reportedly showed significant enrichment in matched ankylosing spondylitis synovial fluid.

Quantitative 5'-RACE with molecular barcodes was used to make the TCR beta libraries. MiXCR, applied by TCRdb to the 5' RACE reads, yields one record per CDR3 protein. The table records about 440,000 distinct CDR3 sequences, 17% of them present only once. A few counts support this clonotype. Its cognate antigen is unknown. V shed 5 bases and J 0 bases; nucleotides not matched to a gene: 16. The CDR3 contains 19 residues. This rearrangement joins TRBV12-3 or TRBV12-4 to TRBJ2-1; 7 bases match TRBD2. Sequencing used blood, either unsorted or a sorted T cell fraction (not recorded which). The sequence derives from a male donor with ankylosing spondylitis. The CDR3 nucleotides read TGTGCCAGCAGTCCGAGAATATGGCTAGCGGAGCGCTCCTACAATGAGCAGTTCTTC. It yields the protein CASSPRIWLAERSYNEQFF.